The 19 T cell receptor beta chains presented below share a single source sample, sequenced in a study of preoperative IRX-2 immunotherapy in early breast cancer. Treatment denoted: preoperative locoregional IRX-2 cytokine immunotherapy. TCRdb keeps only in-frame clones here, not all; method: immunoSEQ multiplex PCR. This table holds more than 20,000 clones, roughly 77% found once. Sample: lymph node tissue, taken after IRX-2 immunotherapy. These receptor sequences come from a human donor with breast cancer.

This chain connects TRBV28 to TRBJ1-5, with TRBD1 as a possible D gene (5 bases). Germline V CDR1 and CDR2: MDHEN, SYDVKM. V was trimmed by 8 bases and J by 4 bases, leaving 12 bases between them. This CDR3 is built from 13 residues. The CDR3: CASHRSGNQPQHF. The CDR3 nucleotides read TGTGCCAGCCACAGGAGTGGAAATCAGCCCCAGCATTTT.

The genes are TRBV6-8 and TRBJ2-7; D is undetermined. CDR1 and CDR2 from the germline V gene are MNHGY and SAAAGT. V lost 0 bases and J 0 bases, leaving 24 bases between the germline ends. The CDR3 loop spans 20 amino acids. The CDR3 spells CASSYSFAGRGRRHSYEQYF. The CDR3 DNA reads TGTGCCAGCAGTTACTCGTTCGCTGGAAGAGGCCGCCGACACTCCTACGAGCAGTACTTC.

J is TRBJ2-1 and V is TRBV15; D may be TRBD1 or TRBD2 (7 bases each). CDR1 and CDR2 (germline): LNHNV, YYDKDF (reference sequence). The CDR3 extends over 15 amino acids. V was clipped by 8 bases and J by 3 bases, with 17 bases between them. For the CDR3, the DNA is TGTGCCACCCGCGGGGGAGACAGGGTCTACAATGAGCAGTTCTTC. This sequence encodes CATRGGDRVYNEQFF.

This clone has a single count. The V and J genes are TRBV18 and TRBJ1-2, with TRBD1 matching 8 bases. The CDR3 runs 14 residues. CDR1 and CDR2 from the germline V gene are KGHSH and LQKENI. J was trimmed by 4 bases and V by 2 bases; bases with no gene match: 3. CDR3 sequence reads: CASSPTGQVYGYTF. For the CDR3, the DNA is TGTGCCAGCTCACCAACGGGACAGGTCTATGGCTACACCTTC.

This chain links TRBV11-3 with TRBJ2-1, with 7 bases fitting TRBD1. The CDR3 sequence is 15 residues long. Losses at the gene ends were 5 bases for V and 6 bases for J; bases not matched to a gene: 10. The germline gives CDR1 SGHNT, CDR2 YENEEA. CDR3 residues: CASSAHDRAGNEQFF. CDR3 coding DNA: TGTGCCAGCAGCGCCCACGACAGGGCTGGCAATGAGCAGTTCTTC. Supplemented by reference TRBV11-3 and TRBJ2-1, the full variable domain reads EAGVVQSPRYKIIEKKQPVAFWCNPISGHNTLYWYLQNLGQGPELLIRYENEEAVDDSQLPKDRFSAERLKGVDSTLKIQPAELGDSAVYLCASSAHDRAGNEQFFGPGTRLTVL.

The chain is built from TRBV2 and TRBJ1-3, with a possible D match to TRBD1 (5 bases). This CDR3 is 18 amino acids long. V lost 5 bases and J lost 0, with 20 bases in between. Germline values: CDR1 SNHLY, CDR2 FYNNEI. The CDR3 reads CASSPTGSGAVSGNTIYF. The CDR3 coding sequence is TGTGCCAGCAGTCCGACCGGAAGCGGGGCTGTCTCTGGAAACACCATATATTTT.

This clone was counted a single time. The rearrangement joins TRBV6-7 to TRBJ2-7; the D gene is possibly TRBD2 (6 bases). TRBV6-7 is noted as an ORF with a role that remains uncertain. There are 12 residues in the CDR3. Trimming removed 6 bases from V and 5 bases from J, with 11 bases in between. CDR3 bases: TGTGCCAGCAGCCCGACGGGGGACGAGCAGTACTTC. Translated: CASSPTGDEQYF.

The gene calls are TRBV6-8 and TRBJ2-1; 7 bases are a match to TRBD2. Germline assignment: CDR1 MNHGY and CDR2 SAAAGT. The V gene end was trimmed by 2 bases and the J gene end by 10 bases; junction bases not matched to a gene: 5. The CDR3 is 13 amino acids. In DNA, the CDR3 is TGTGCCAGCAGTTACAGACGCGGGGGAGAGCAGTTCTTC. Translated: CASSYRRGGEQFF.

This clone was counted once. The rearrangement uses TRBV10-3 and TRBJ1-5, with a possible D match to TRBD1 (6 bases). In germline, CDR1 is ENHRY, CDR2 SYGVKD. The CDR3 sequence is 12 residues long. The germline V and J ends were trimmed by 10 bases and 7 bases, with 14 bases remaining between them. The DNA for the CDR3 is TGTGCCAGCGGGGAGGGGGGCCAGCCCCAGCATTTT. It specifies CASGEGGQPQHF.

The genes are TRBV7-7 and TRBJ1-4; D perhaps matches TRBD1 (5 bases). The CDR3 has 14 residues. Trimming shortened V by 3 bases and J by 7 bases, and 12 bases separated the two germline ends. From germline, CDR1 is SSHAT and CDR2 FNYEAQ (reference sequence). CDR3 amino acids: CASSLVGDGEKLFF. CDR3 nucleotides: TGTGCCAGCAGCTTGGTAGGGGACGGTGAAAAACTGTTTTTT.

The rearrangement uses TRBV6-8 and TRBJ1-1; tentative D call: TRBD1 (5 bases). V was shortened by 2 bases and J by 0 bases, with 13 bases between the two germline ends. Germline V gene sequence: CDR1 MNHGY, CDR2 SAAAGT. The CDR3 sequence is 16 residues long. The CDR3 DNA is TGTGCCAGCAGTTACGGGACCCCCCCTCTGAACACTGAAGCTTTCTTT. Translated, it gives CASSYGTPPLNTEAFF.

CDR3 sequence: CASSQETSGRLSPLHF. In DNA form, the CDR3 reads TGCGCCAGCAGCCAAGAAACGTCGGGACGACTTTCACCCCTCCACTTT. This chain joins TRBV1 and TRBJ1-6. TRBV1 is shown as a pseudogene. The CDR3 runs 16 residues.

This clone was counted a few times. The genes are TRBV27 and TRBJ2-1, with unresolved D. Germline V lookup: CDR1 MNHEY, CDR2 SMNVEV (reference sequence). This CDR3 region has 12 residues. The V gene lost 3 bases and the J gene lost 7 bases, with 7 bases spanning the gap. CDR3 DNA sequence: TGTGCCAGCAGTTTTGGAGTTAATGAGCAGTTCTTC. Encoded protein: CASSFGVNEQFF.

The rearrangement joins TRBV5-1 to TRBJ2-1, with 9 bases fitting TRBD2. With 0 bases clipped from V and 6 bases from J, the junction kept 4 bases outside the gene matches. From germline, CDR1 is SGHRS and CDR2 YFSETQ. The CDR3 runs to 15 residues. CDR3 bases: TGCGCCAGCAGCTTGGCAGGCGGGGGGGCCAATGAGCAGTTCTTC. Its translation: CASSLAGGGANEQFF.

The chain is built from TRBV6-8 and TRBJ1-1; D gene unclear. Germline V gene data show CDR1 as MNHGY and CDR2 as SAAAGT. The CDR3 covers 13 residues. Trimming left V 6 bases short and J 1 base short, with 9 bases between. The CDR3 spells CASRMKTNTEAFF. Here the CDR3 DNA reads TGTGCCAGCAGAATGAAGACGAACACTGAAGCTTTCTTT.

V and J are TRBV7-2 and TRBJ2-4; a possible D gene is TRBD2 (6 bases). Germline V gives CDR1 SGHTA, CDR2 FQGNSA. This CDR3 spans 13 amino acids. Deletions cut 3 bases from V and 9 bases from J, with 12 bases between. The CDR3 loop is CASSFSGEGIQYF. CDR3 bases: TGTGCCAGCAGCTTTAGCGGCGAAGGCATTCAGTACTTC.

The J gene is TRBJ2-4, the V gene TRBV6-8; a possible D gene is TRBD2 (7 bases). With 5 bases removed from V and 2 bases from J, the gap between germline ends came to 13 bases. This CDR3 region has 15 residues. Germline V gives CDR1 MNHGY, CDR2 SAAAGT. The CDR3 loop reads CASSAKGGTKNIQYF. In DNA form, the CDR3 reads TGTGCCAGCAGTGCGAAGGGGGGGACCAAAAACATTCAGTACTTC.

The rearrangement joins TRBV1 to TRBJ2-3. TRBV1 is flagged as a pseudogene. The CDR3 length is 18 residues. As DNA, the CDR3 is TGCGCCAGCAGCCAAGATAGGAGTAGGGGGGCCAGCACAGATACGCAGTATTTT. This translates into CASSQDRSRGASTDTQYF.

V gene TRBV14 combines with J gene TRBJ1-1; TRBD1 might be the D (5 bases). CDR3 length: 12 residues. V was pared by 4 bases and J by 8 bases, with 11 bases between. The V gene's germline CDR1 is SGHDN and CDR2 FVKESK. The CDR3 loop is CASSPFSGEAFF. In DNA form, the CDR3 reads TGTGCCAGCAGCCCATTCTCAGGGGAAGCTTTCTTT. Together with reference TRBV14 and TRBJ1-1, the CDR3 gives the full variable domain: EAGVTQFPSHSVIEKGQTVTLRCDPISGHDNLYWYRRVMGKEIKFLLHFVKESKQDESGMPNNRFLAERTGGTYSTLKVQPAELEDSGVYFCASSPFSGEAFFGQGTRLTVV.